Described below is a single T cell receptor (beta chain) sequence and its context. The antigen remains unidentified. This CDR3 has 16 residues. Deletions cut 3 bases from V and 5 bases from J, with 17 bases between. Germline V gives CDR1 LNHDA, CDR2 SQIVND (reference sequence). A multiplex PCR was run with 60 Vbeta primers and 13 Jbeta primers. Libraries were prepared by immunoSEQ multiplex PCR; TCRdb keeps only in-frame clonotypes and omits some of them. The sample comprises approximately 84,000 clones, roughly 73% of which are singletons, and 2% to 3% rests with the top ten. The data derive from a study of cytomegalovirus exposure and HLA in healthy donors. Regarding the study as a whole: Presence/absence results assume similar sequencing depth per donor, which may not hold. Researchers reported in a later analysis that a missense DCLRE1C variant was tied to TCR beta V- and J-gene trimming. Other equally common chains were less clonally expanded than HLA-associated TCR beta chains, a later analysis showed. Rates of TCR association differed by HLA locus in a later analysis, with DRB1 highest and HLA-C lowest.

The J gene is TRBJ1-5, the V gene TRBV19; tentative D call: TRBD1 (6 bases). This sequence originates from a male donor in good health and CMV-seropositive. Material: PBMCs. This chain's CDR3 is CASSMWGGSGHQPQHF. The CDR3 bases are TGTGCCAGTAGTATGTGGGGGGGCTCGGGTCATCAGCCCCAGCATTTT.